This T cell receptor (beta chain) was recovered during a study of T cells after yellow fever vaccination. For the study at large: Those fractions that held only low numbers of cells were prepared using the SMART-Seq v4 Ultra Low Input RNA kit. Study-wide results and limits: Clonotypes shared by both compartments, CD4 and CD8, made up a small share. Reappearance after the booster was observed for most primary-vaccination clones (about 96% CD4, roughly 90% CD8).

As for this clonotype: Its antigen is as yet unknown.

Per the germline V gene, CDR1 is SEHNR and CDR2 is FQNEAQ (reference sequence). This CDR3 has 13 amino acids. Trimming took off 3 bases at V and 5 bases at J, with 9 bases between the two ends. TCR cDNA, made by 5'RACE template switching, carried an added universal primer site and UMIs. TCRdb fed the 5' RACE reads into MiXCR, producing one record per CDR3 protein. Here the sample spans about 340,000 distinct CDR3 sequences, over 8% being singletons. The V and J genes are TRBV7-9 and TRBJ2-3; D not resolved. Sequencing was performed on PBMCs, taken on the day of the first yellow fever vaccination. The sequence derives from a man between 18 and 29 years old who received the YFV17D yellow fever vaccine. CDR3 sequence: CASSFIIGDTQYF. The CDR3 nucleotides are TGTGCCAGCAGCTTTATAATAGGAGATACGCAGTATTTT.